This entry lists 14 T cell receptor beta chains sequenced from one sample in a study of cytomegalovirus exposure and HLA in healthy donors. The study ran its PCR with 60 Vbeta and 13 Jbeta primers. The data were produced by immunoSEQ multiplex PCR, yet TCRdb's version contains in-frame clones alone and is incomplete. The table has around 63,000 clones, approximately 80% seen once. Input material: PBMCs. These receptors were collected from a woman younger than 45 in good health and CMV-seronegative.

For the CDR3, the DNA is TGTGCCAGCAGCCCGGGACAGGGAAATTCACCCCTCCACTTT. Its translation: CASSPGQGNSPLHF. The chain links TRBV5-4 to TRBJ1-6; 9 bases map to TRBD1. The length of the CDR3 is 14 residues. J was trimmed by 7 bases and V by 4 bases; bases with no gene match: 3. Germline-derived CDR1 and CDR2 are SGHNT and YYREEE (reference sequence).

This chain uses TRBV15 with TRBJ1-5; weak D call: TRBD1 (5 bases). V gave up 3 bases and J gave up 3 bases, with 18 bases separating them. CDR1 and CDR2 (germline): LNHNV, YYDKDF (reference sequence). CDR3 length: 17 amino acids. Here the CDR3 DNA reads TGTGCCACCAGCAGCCTCAACGGGCCAGGGTACAATCAGCCCCAGCATTTT. Translation: CATSSLNGPGYNQPQHF.

The chain links TRBV7-9 to TRBJ1-2, with 7 bases that match TRBD1. This CDR3 has 13 residues. Germline trimming cut 4 bases from V and 8 bases from J; bases unmatched to any gene: 7. Germline loops: CDR1 SEHNR, CDR2 FQNEAQ (reference sequence). The CDR3 nucleotides read TGTGCCAGCAGCTCAACAGGGGTGAGAGGCTACACCTTC. It codes for CASSSTGVRGYTF.

This clone has only a few counts. The V and J genes are TRBV7-8 and TRBJ1-6; the match to TRBD1 covers 9 bases. Germline CDR1 and CDR2: SGHVS and FQNEAQ. The V segment lost 4 bases and the J segment 6 bases; nucleotides outside the gene matches: 7. The CDR3 totals 16 residues. For the CDR3, the DNA is TGTGCCAGCAGCTCAAGGACAGGGGATCCTAATTCACCCCTCCACTTT. Translating gives CASSSRTGDPNSPLHF.

The J gene is TRBJ2-2, the V gene TRBV2; TRBD2 matches at 8 bases. Trimming at V came to 4 bases and at J to 0 bases, leaving 7 bases not matched to a gene. The CDR3 extends over 17 amino acids. Germline V gene data show CDR1 as SNHLY and CDR2 as FYNNEI. CDR3 bases: TGTGCCAGCAGTGTGAAGCGGGGGCGCGCGAACACCGGGGAGCTGTTTTTT. It is translated as CASSVKRGRANTGELFF.

The genes are TRBV5-8 and TRBJ1-5, with TRBD1 matching 7 bases. The germline gives CDR1 SGHTS, CDR2 YDEGEE. This CDR3 contains 15 residues. V lost 4 bases to trimming and J lost 5 bases; unmatched junction nucleotides: 9. The CDR3 nucleotides read TGTGCCAGCAGCCCGGGACAGAAGGTACATCAGCCCCAGCATTTT. Translation: CASSPGQKVHQPQHF.

The rearrangement uses TRBV7-9 and TRBJ2-6; D uncertain. Germline loops: CDR1 SEHNR, CDR2 FQNEAQ (reference sequence). The CDR3 is 16 amino acids. Trimming shortened V by 0 bases and J by 5 bases, and 11 bases separated the two germline ends. This chain's CDR3 is CASSLAGVSRANVLTF. CDR3 sequence (DNA): TGTGCCAGCAGCTTAGCCGGAGTTAGTCGGGCCAACGTCCTGACTTTC.

This clone was observed a handful of times. The J gene is TRBJ2-5, the V gene TRBV5-1; 8 nucleotides line up with TRBD2. The length of the CDR3 is 14 residues. V was pared by 3 bases and J by 3 bases, with 4 bases of the junction left unmatched. Germline loops: CDR1 SGHRS, CDR2 YFSETQ. The CDR3 DNA reads TGCGCCAGCAGCTACCCGGGACTAGAAGAGACCCAGTACTTC. It codes for CASSYPGLEETQYF. The whole variable domain, remainder taken from reference TRBV5-1 and TRBJ2-5, is KAGVTQTPRYLIKTRGQQVTLSCSPISGHRSVSWYQQTPGQGLQFLFEYFSETQRNKGNFPGRFSGRQFSNSRSEMNVSTLELGDSALYLCASSYPGLEETQYFGPGTRLLVL.

The rearrangement uses TRBV5-4 and TRBJ2-7; 8 bases fit TRBD1. V was clipped by 4 bases and J by 2 bases; unmatched bases: 2. Germline V CDR1 and CDR2: SGHNT, YYREEE (reference sequence). The CDR3 has 13 amino acids. The CDR3, as DNA: TGTGCCAGCAGCAGGACAGGGCCCTACGAGCAGTACTTC. It yields the protein CASSRTGPYEQYF.

The chain couples TRBV4-3 to TRBJ2-5; D ambiguous. CDR3 size: 13 residues. V lost 3 bases and J 5 bases, leaving 10 bases between the germline ends. Germline values: CDR1 LGHNA, CDR2 YSLEER. The CDR3 is CASSQFPGETQYF. The CDR3 DNA reads as TGCGCCAGCAGCCAGTTCCCCGGGGAGACCCAGTACTTC.

This clone was seen only a few times. The chain couples TRBV10-1 to TRBJ2-7, with 8 bases aligning to TRBD1. The CDR3 has 15 amino acids. The V gene end was trimmed by 3 bases and the J gene end by 4 bases; junction bases not matched to a gene: 8. CDR1 and CDR2 from the germline V gene are WNHNN and SYGVQD (reference sequence). CDR3: CASSDSRQGAYEQYF. DNA for the CDR3: TGCGCCAGCAGTGATTCAAGGCAGGGGGCATACGAGCAGTACTTC.

As for this clone: No conserved phenylalanine or tryptophan is present at the end of the CDR3, so a read error is the likely explanation. The chain is built from TRBV25-1 and TRBJ1-4; 7 positions match TRBD1. Looked up from germline, CDR1 is MGHDK and CDR2 is SYGVNS. The V gene end was trimmed by 3 bases and the J gene end by 4 bases; junction bases not matched to a gene: 11. The length of the CDR3 is 17 residues. The CDR3 region has the DNA TGTGCCAGCAGTGACTCAGGGGGGCACTTTAGTAATGAAAAACTGTTTCTT. Translation: CASSDSGGHFSNEKLFL.

The genes are TRBV2 and TRBJ1-3; tentative D call: TRBD1 (5 bases). This CDR3 comprises 16 residues. Germline CDR1 SNHLY, CDR2 FYNNEI. V lost 3 bases to trimming and J lost 4 bases, with 16 bases between them. The CDR3 reads CASSEMLGGTGNTIYF. The CDR3 DNA sequence: TGTGCCAGCAGTGAGATGCTGGGGGGTACGGGAAACACCATATATTTT.

The chain carries TRBV19 and TRBJ2-7; no clear D. CDR3 length: 13 amino acids. Germline assignment: CDR1 LNHDA and CDR2 SQIVND (reference sequence). With 4 bases removed from V and 0 bases from J, the gap between germline ends came to 7 bases. The CDR3 region is CASSSPTSYEQYF. CDR3 in DNA: TGTGCCAGTAGTAGTCCTACCTCCTACGAGCAGTACTTC. The entire variable domain, with the rest obtained from reference TRBV19 and TRBJ2-7, is as follows: DGGITQSPKYLFRKEGQNVTLSCEQNLNHDAMYWYRQDPGQGLRLIYYSQIVNDFQKGDIAEGYSVSREKKESFPLTVTSAQKNPTAFYLCASSSPTSYEQYFGPGTRLTVT.